The clone carrying this T cell receptor beta chain has a handful of counts. TCRdb reprocessed the 5' RACE reads via MiXCR and lists one record per CDR3 protein. The sample comprises a few hundred thousand distinct CDR3 sequences, more than 8% of which are singletons, and roughly a fifth rests with the top ten. These data belong to a study of T-cell memory formation after mild COVID-19. Germline V gives CDR1 SGHRS, CDR2 YFSETQ. The CDR3 consists of 15 residues. V was cut by 0 bases and J by 0 bases, with 10 bases left in between. The specimen was PBMCs or a T cell subset sorted from them (not recorded which). The chain recombines TRBV5-1 with TRBJ2-7; D could derive from TRBD1 or TRBD2 (5 bases each). The sequence derives from a young man who had mild COVID-19 (a few samples of this study predate the infection). Cell type and time point are not known. For the CDR3, the DNA is TGCGCCAGCAGCTTGGCCTGGGGGAGCTCCTACGAGCAGTACGTC. This gives the protein CASSLAWGSSYEQYV.